This T cell receptor (beta chain) was recovered during a study of T cell responses to AZD1222 COVID-19 vaccine. At the level of the study: Pooled in the analysis were second doses at about 4 or about 12 weeks.

Assay used: immunoSEQ multiplex PCR; TCRdb lists only in-frame clones, some missing. The table has roughly 120,000 clones, about 92% seen once; the top ten hold more than 2.5%. V was clipped by 7 bases and J by 3 bases, with 10 bases between them. The CDR3 has 13 residues. Looked up from germline, CDR1 is ENHRY and CDR2 is SYGVKD. Overall study results and limits: Only a handful of AZD1222 recipients, roughly 6 in all, had baseline seropositivity. The donor cohort was predominantly white British with a female majority, and clonal diversity may have been underestimated. The span of vaccine-associated CD4 TCRs extended across spike, with dominance at 160-218 and 743-854.

On this clone itself: Antigen unknown.

Sample: peripheral blood, taken on day 0 of AZD1222 vaccination. The chain joins TRBV10-3 to TRBJ2-1; no clear D gene. The receptor was isolated from an adult in good health. CDR3 region: CAINGQLYNEQFF. The CDR3 DNA follows: TGTGCCATCAATGGGCAGCTCTACAATGAGCAGTTCTTC.